These T cell receptor beta chains were read from a single sample in a study of cytomegalovirus exposure and HLA in healthy donors. Produced via immunoSEQ multiplex PCR; TCRdb's table is partial and in-frame only. This sample's clone table lists approximately 150,000 clones. Sequencing used PBMCs. The source of these receptors is a male donor in good health and CMV-seronegative. The CDR3 runs from the conserved cysteine through the conserved F or W. The D gene is left open where the match is weak.

D: TRBD2; J: TRBJ2-1; V: TRBV19; DNA: TGTGCCAGTAGTCCTGGGCTAGCGGCGAGTGAGCAGTTCTTC; CDR3: CASSPGLAASEQFF
D: TRBD2; J: TRBJ2-3; V: TRBV19; DNA: TGTGCCAGTAGGGTAGCGGGAGAGTCCCCCACAGATACGCAGTATTTT; CDR3: CASRVAGESPTDTQYF
D: NA; J: TRBJ2-1; V: TRBV9; DNA: TGTGCCAGCAGCGCCGTGGGGGGAAACTCCTACAATGAGCAGTTCTTC; CDR3: CASSAVGGNSYNEQFF
D: NA; J: TRBJ1-2; V: TRBV29-1; DNA: TGCAGCGCAAAAGACCCAACGGAGTACTATGGCTACACCTTC; CDR3: CSAKDPTEYYGYTF
D: NA; J: TRBJ2-5; V: TRBV5-1; DNA: TGCGCCAGCAGCCCCCCGGTTGATCCAGAGACCCAGTACTTC; CDR3: CASSPPVDPETQYF
D: TRBD1; J: TRBJ2-7; V: TRBV5-4; DNA: TGTGCCAGCAGCGGACAGACAGGGAGAAGCTCCTACGAGCAGTACTTC; CDR3: CASSGQTGRSSYEQYF
D: NA; J: TRBJ2-3; V: TRBV9; DNA: TGTGCCAGCAGCGTAGACCCCGGGGGACTCGCAGATACGCAGTATTTT; CDR3: CASSVDPGGLADTQYF
D: TRBD1; J: TRBJ1-1; V: TRBV30; DNA: TGTGCCTGGAGCTCCGGACAGGGGGGCACTGAAGCTTTCTTT; CDR3: CAWSSGQGGTEAFF
D: NA; J: TRBJ1-6; V: TRBV30; DNA: TGTGCCTCCCGGGGGGGGATTAATTCACCCCTCCACTTT; CDR3: CASRGGINSPLHF
D: NA; J: TRBJ1-1; V: TRBV5-1; DNA: TGCGCCAGCAGCATGGGGACCGCGGGTACTGAAGCTTTCTTT; CDR3: CASSMGTAGTEAFF
D: TRBD1; J: TRBJ1-2; V: TRBV27; DNA: TGTGCCAGCAGTTTATCGATCCAGGGGGCGCCCCCCTATGGCTACACCTTC; CDR3: CASSLSIQGAPPYGYTF
D: NA; J: TRBJ2-5; V: TRBV29-1; DNA: TGCAGCGTTGCCGCGGGGTCCCTCCAAGAGACCCAGTACTTC; CDR3: CSVAAGSLQETQYF
D: NA; J: TRBJ2-7; V: TRBV6-5; DNA: TGTGCCAGCAATTACTCGCAGGGGACCTACGAGCAGTACTTC; CDR3: CASNYSQGTYEQYF
D: NA; J: TRBJ1-2; V: TRBV19; DNA: TGTGCCAGTAAAACAGGGCGAGGCTACACCTTC; CDR3: CASKTGRGYTF
D: TRBD2; J: TRBJ2-2; V: TRBV4-2; DNA: TGTGCCAGCAGCCAAGATATGGTAGCGGGGGGGGGTTACACCGGGGAGCTGTTTTTT; CDR3: CASSQDMVAGGGYTGELFF
D: NA; J: TRBJ1-2; V: TRBV9; DNA: TGTGCCAGCAGCGAACAGAATAACTATGGCTACACCTTC; CDR3: CASSEQNNYGYTF